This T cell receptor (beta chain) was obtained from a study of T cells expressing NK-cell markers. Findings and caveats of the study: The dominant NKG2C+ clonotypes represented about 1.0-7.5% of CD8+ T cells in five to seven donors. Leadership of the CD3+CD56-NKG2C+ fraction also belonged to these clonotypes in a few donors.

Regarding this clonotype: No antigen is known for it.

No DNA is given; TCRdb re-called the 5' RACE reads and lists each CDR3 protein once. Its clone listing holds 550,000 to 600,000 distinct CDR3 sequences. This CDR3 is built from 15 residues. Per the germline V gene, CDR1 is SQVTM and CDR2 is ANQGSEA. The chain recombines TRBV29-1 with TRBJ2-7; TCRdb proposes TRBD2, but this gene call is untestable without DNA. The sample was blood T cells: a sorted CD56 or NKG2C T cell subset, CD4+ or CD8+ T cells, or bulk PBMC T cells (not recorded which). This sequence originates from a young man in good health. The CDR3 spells CSAKRTSGRRDEQYF.